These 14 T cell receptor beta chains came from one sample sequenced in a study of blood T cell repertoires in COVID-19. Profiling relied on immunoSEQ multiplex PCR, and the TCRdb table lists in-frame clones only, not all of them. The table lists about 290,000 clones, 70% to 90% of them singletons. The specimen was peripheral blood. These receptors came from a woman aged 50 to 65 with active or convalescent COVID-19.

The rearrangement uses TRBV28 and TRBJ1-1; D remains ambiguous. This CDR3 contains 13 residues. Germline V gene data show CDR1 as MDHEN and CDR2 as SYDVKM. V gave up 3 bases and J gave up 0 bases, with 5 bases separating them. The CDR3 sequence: CASSLGLNTEAFF. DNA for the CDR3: TGTGCCAGCAGTTTGGGCCTGAACACTGAAGCTTTCTTT.

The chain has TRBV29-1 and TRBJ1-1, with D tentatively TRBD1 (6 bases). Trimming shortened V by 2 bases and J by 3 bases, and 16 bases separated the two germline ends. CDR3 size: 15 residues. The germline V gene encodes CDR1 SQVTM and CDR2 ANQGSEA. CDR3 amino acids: CSVELAQGPYTEAFF. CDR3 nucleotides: TGCAGCGTTGAATTGGCCCAGGGGCCATACACTGAAGCTTTCTTT.

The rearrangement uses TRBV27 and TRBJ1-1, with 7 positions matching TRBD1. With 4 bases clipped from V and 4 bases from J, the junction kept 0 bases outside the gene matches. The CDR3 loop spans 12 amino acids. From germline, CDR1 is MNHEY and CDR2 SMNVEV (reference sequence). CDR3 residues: CASSSGGTEAFF. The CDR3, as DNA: TGTGCCAGCAGTTCAGGGGGCACTGAAGCTTTCTTT.

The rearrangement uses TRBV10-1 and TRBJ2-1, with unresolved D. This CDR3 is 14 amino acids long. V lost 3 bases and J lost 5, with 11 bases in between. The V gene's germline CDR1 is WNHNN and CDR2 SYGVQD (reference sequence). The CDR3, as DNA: TGCGCCAGCAGTGAAAATCTAGGTAACAATGAGCAGTTCTTC. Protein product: CASSENLGNNEQFF.

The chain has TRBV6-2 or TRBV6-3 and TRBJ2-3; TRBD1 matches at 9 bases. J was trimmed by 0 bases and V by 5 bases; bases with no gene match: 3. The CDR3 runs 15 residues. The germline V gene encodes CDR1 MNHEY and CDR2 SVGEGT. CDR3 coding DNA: TGTGCCAGCAGTAATGGACAGGGGAGCACAGATACGCAGTATTTT. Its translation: CASSNGQGSTDTQYF.

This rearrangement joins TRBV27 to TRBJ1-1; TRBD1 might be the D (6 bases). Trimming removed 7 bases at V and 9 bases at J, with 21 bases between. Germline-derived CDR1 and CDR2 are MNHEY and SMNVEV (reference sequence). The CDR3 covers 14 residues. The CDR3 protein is CASTPGQPNRQAFF. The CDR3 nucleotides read TGTGCCAGCACCCCAGGACAGCCCAACCGGCAAGCTTTCTTT.

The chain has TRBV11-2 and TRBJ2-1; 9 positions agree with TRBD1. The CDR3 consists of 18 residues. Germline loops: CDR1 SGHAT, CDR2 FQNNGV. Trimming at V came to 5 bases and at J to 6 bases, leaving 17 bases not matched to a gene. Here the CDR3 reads CASSPVPGQGRGINEQFF. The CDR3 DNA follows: TGTGCCAGCAGCCCTGTCCCGGGACAGGGTCGAGGGATCAATGAGCAGTTCTTC.

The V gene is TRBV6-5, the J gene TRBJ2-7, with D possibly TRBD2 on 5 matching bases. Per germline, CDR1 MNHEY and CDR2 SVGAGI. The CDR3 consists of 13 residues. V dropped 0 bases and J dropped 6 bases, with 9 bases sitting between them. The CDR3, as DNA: TGTGCCAGCAGTTACTCCGAGGGCTTCGAGCAGTACTTC. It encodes CASSYSEGFEQYF.

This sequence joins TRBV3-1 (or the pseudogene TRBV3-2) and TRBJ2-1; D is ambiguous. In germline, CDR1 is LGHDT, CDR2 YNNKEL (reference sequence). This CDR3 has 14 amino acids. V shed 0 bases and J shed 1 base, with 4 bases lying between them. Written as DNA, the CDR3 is TGTGCCAGCAGCCAAGACGGGTCCTACAATGAGCAGTTCTTC. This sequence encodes CASSQDGSYNEQFF.

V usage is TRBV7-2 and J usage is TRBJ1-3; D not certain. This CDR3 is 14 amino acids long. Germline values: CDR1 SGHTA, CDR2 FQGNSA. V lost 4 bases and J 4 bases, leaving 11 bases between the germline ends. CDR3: CASSYYDRGNTIYF. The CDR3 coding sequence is TGTGCCAGCAGCTACTATGACCGCGGAAACACCATATATTTT. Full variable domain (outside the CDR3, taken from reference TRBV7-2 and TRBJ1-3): GAGVSQSPSNKVTEKGKDVELRCDPISGHTALYWYRQSLGQGLEFLIYFQGNSAPDKSGLPSDRFSAERTGGSVSTLTIQRTQQEDSAVYLCASSYYDRGNTIYFGEGSWLTVV.

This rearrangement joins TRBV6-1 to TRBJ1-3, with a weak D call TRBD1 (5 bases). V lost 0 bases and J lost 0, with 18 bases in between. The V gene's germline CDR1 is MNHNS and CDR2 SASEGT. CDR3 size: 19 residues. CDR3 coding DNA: TGTGCCAGCAGTGAAGCGGTTGGAACAGGTTTGAGCTCTGGAAACACCATATATTTT. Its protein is CASSEAVGTGLSSGNTIYF.

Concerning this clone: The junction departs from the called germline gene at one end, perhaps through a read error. This CDR3 reads CASTEIFVNTEAFF. CDR3 in DNA: TGTGCCAGCACTGAAATATTCGTGAACACTGAAGCTTTCTTT. The V call is TRBV6-1, the J call TRBJ1-1; no clear D gene. Per germline, CDR1 MNHNS and CDR2 SASEGT. The CDR3 covers 14 residues.

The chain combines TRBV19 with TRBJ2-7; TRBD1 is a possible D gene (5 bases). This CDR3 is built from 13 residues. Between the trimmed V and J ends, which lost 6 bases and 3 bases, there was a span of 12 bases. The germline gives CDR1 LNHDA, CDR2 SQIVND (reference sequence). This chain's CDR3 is CASSWGGNYEQYF. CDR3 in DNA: TGTGCCAGTAGCTGGGGCGGAAACTACGAGCAGTACTTC.

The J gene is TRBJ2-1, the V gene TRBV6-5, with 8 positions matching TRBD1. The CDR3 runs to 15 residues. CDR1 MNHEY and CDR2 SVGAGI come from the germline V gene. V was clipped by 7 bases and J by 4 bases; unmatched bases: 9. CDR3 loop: CASTMDRAIYNEQFF. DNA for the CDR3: TGTGCCAGCACCATGGACAGGGCTATTTACAATGAGCAGTTCTTC.